These 3 T cell receptor beta chains were all obtained from the same sample, sequenced in a study of blood T cell repertoires in COVID-19. The method was immunoSEQ multiplex PCR; TCRdb's version includes in-frame clones alone and lacks a portion of them. The sample records about 190,000 clones, approximately 89% being singletons. Sequenced sample: peripheral blood. The receptor set was obtained from a woman aged 25 to 39 with acute or convalescent COVID-19.

J is TRBJ2-3 and V is TRBV6-1, with D possibly being TRBD1 (5 bases). The CDR3 has 13 residues. V lost 8 bases to trimming and J lost 2 bases, with 11 bases between them. In germline, CDR1 is MNHNS, CDR2 SASEGT. DNA of the CDR3: TGTGCCAGCGGACATTGGTTCACAGATACGCAGTATTTT. Its protein is CASGHWFTDTQYF.

This chain joins TRBV30 and TRBJ1-4, with TRBD1 matching over 7 bases. Germline trimming cut 1 base from V and 8 bases from J; bases unmatched to any gene: 7. CDR1 and CDR2 (germline): GTSNPN, SVGIG (reference sequence). CDR3 length: 14 amino acids. CDR3 amino acids: CAWSDRGKKEKLFF. The CDR3 region has the DNA TGTGCCTGGAGTGACAGGGGAAAGAAGGAAAAACTGTTTTTT.

CDR3 amino acids: CASSGLAGVGLSEQYF. CDR3 nucleotide sequence: TGTGCCAGCTCTGGACTAGCGGGAGTCGGGCTCTCCGAGCAGTACTTC. This chain links TRBV2 with TRBJ2-7; 13 bases match TRBD2. Trimming cost V 8 bases and J 6 bases; bases outside gene matches: 13. Germline values: CDR1 SNHLY, CDR2 FYNNEI. CDR3 length: 16 residues.